This T cell receptor beta chain comes out of a study of cytomegalovirus exposure and HLA in healthy donors. The wider study: Within an early data release were roughly 83 million unique TCRs drawn from HLA-typed donors.

V shed 5 bases, J shed 4 bases, and the junction held 7 bases outside the gene matches. Looked up from germline, CDR1 is SGHTA and CDR2 is FQGNSA. This CDR3 is 15 amino acids long. Concerning this clone itself: Its target is not known.

This PCR relied on a set of 60 Vbeta primers and 13 Jbeta primers. Profiled with immunoSEQ multiplex PCR; TCRdb holds only in-frame clones, not every one. The sample yields about 150,000 clones, roughly 81% seen once. General study results and limits: Researchers counted around 180 TCR beta chains as cytomegalovirus-associated. Being productive about 87% or about 30% of the time was typical of most TCR beta V segments in an earlier analysis. Rarity characterized most TCR sequences, yet some public TCRs appeared in many donors.

The material sequenced was PBMCs. The rearrangement links TRBV7-2 to TRBJ2-5, with 10 positions matching TRBD1. The receptor comes from a woman aged 18-30 years in good health and CMV-seronegative. CDR3 protein: CASSRGQGWGETQYF. The DNA of the CDR3 is TGTGCCAGCAGCCGGGGACAGGGGTGGGGAGAGACCCAGTACTTC.